This passage covers 16 T cell receptor beta chains from one sample sequenced in a study of cytomegalovirus exposure and HLA in healthy donors. PCR was performed using 60 Vbeta and 13 Jbeta primers. This table comes from immunoSEQ multiplex PCR, and its TCRdb copy is limited to in-frame clones, with some not included. The sample lists some 200,000 clones; 80% to 85% were seen once. The sample taken for sequencing was PBMCs. Source of these receptors: a woman aged 30 to 39 in good health and CMV-seronegative.

The chain links TRBV7-8 to TRBJ2-3; D gene unclear. Germline V lookup: CDR1 SGHVS, CDR2 FQNEAQ. V was trimmed by 2 bases and J by 1 base, leaving 13 bases between them. CDR3 length equals 16 residues. The CDR3 loop is CASSLLRWQRTDTQYF. CDR3 in DNA: TGTGCCAGCAGCTTACTGAGGTGGCAGCGCACAGATACGCAGTATTTT.

This clone was observed a few times. The rearrangement joins TRBV6-5 to TRBJ1-6, with D unclear. Trimming cost V 5 bases and J 9 bases, with 5 bases left between them. This CDR3 is built from 11 residues. Germline lookup yields CDR1 MNHEY and CDR2 SVGAGI. The CDR3 protein is CASSGGSPLHF. CDR3 coding DNA: TGTGCCAGCAGTGGAGGTTCACCCCTCCACTTT.

The rearrangement joins TRBV5-5 to TRBJ2-1; maybe TRBD1 (6 bases). Trimming stripped 0 bases from V and 4 bases from J, with 11 bases between. This CDR3 spans 15 amino acids. Per germline, CDR1 SGHKS and CDR2 YYEKEE (reference sequence). The chain's CDR3 is CASSLDIDRYNEQFF. The CDR3 nucleotides read TGTGCCAGCAGCTTGGATATTGACAGGTACAATGAGCAGTTCTTC. The full variable domain, rest sourced from reference TRBV5-5 and TRBJ2-1, is DAGVTQSPTHLIKTRGQQVTLRCSPISGHKSVSWYQQVLGQGPQFIFQYYEKEERGRGNFPDRFSARQFPNYSSELNVNALLLGDSALYLCASSLDIDRYNEQFFGPGTRLTVL.

The V gene is TRBV7-9, the J gene TRBJ1-2; 10 bases agree with TRBD1. This CDR3 is built from 15 residues. Unmatched junction bases numbered 5, after V lost 1 base and J lost 6 bases. CDR1 SEHNR and CDR2 FQNEAQ come from the germline V gene (reference sequence). The CDR3 sequence is CASSLGVGTGDGYTF. The CDR3, as DNA: TGTGCCAGCAGCTTAGGGGTTGGGACAGGGGATGGCTACACCTTC.

The genes are TRBV2 and TRBJ2-2; 7 nucleotides agree with TRBD2. CDR1 is SNHLY and CDR2 is FYNNEI in the germline V gene. This CDR3 has 15 residues. V trimming: 7 bases; J trimming: 0 bases; junction bases outside the gene matches: 5. CDR3 amino acids: CASKREGSNTGELFF. CDR3 nucleotide sequence: TGTGCCAGCAAGAGGGAGGGTTCGAACACCGGGGAGCTGTTTTTT. The whole variable domain, filled in from reference TRBV2 and TRBJ2-2, reads EPEVTQTPSHQVTQMGQEVILRCVPISNHLYFYWYRQILGQKVEFLVSFYNNEISEKSEIFDDQFSVERPDGSNFTLKIRSTKLEDSAMYFCASKREGSNTGELFFGEGSRLTVL.

This chain connects TRBV27 to TRBJ1-5; D might be TRBD1 (5 bases). Trimming took 2 bases from V and 5 from J, leaving 25 bases between them. Germline V gene data show CDR1 as MNHEY and CDR2 as SMNVEV (reference sequence). The CDR3 spans 19 residues. Here the CDR3 DNA reads TGTGCCAGCAGTTTAAGGCGACCGGCTACTCCGCAAGGGGATCAGCCCCAGCATTTT. Its protein product is CASSLRRPATPQGDQPQHF.

V is TRBV30 and J is TRBJ2-3; 8 nucleotides align to TRBD2. The germline V gene encodes CDR1 GTSNPN and CDR2 SVGIG (reference sequence). Trimming took 5 bases from V and 1 from J; bases not matched to a gene: 2. This CDR3 comprises 13 residues. The CDR3 region has the DNA TGTGCCTGGGGGGGACTAGGCACAGATACGCAGTATTTT. It encodes CAWGGLGTDTQYF. The full variable domain, completed using reference TRBV30 and TRBJ2-3, is SQTIHQWPATLVQPVGSPLSLECTVEGTSNPNLYWYRQAAGRGLQLLFYSVGIGQISSEVPQNLSASRPQDRQFILSSKKLLLSDSGFYLCAWGGLGTDTQYFGPGTRLTVL.

The V call is TRBV2, the J call TRBJ1-2; D remains ambiguous. Germline V lookup: CDR1 SNHLY, CDR2 FYNNEI. Deletions cut 6 bases from V and 0 bases from J, with 14 bases between. The CDR3 is made up of 15 amino acids. The CDR3 DNA is TGTGCCAGCAGAGCGGACGGAGAAGCTAACTATGGCTACACCTTC. Its translation is CASRADGEANYGYTF.

This clone was found once. The chain couples TRBV19 to TRBJ2-1; TRBD2 matches 8 bases. There are 17 residues in the CDR3. Looked up from germline, CDR1 is LNHDA and CDR2 is SQIVND (reference sequence). V lost 2 bases, J lost 0 bases, and 6 bases stayed unmatched. CDR3 nucleotide sequence: TGTGCCAGTAGTATAAAAAGCGGGGGCAGCTCCTACAATGAGCAGTTCTTC. This translates into CASSIKSGGSSYNEQFF.

In this sample, this clone turned up a few times. The chain employs TRBV5-4 and TRBJ2-1, with 12 positions matching TRBD2. Germline V gene data show CDR1 as SGHNT and CDR2 as YYREEE (reference sequence). V lost 2 bases, J lost 5 bases, and 2 bases stayed unmatched. This CDR3 comprises 15 residues. The CDR3 coding sequence is TGTGCCAGCAGCTTTCTAGCGGGAGGGGACAATGAGCAGTTCTTC. It specifies CASSFLAGGDNEQFF.

This clone has more than one count but fewer than ten. This CDR3 reads CASRDWASSYEQYF. The CDR3 DNA reads as TGTGCCAGCAGAGATTGGGCGAGCTCCTACGAGCAGTACTTC. The chain employs TRBV2 and TRBJ2-7; D uncertain. This CDR3 comprises 14 residues. Germline values: CDR1 SNHLY, CDR2 FYNNEI. V gave up 6 bases and J gave up 0 bases, with 12 bases separating them.

CDR3 nucleotides: TGTGCCAGCAGTTTTGTCAGGGCGGGCAATCAGCCCCAGCATTTT. Residues: CASSFVRAGNQPQHF. This chain links TRBV27 with TRBJ1-5; possible D gene TRBD1, 5 bases. Trimming left V 3 bases short and J 2 bases short, with 11 bases between. Germline V gene sequence: CDR1 MNHEY, CDR2 SMNVEV (reference sequence). The CDR3 spans 15 residues.

This chain links TRBV7-9 with TRBJ2-5; TRBD2 might be the D (6 bases). Deletions cut 2 bases from V and 2 bases from J, with 6 bases between. The CDR3 has 13 amino acids. Germline V lookup: CDR1 SEHNR, CDR2 FQNEAQ (reference sequence). Here the CDR3 reads CASSLLAQETQYF. DNA of the CDR3: TGTGCCAGCAGCTTACTAGCGCAAGAGACCCAGTACTTC. Full variable domain (rest looked up from reference TRBV7-9 and TRBJ2-5): DTGVSQNPRHKITKRGQNVTFRCDPISEHNRLYWYRQTLGQGPEFLTYFQNEAQLEKSRLLSDRFSAERPKGSFSTLEIQRTEQGDSAMYLCASSLLAQETQYFGPGTRLLVL.

This clone was counted only a few times. This rearrangement joins TRBV27 to TRBJ2-1, with TRBD2 identical over 9 bases. Germline CDR1 reads MNHEY; CDR2 reads SMNVEV (reference sequence). V shed 3 bases and J 7 bases; nucleotides not matched to a gene: 7. The CDR3 is 15 residues long. CDR3: CASSFEASGTNEQFF. CDR3 bases: TGTGCCAGCAGTTTCGAGGCTAGCGGGACGAATGAGCAGTTCTTC.

CDR3: CASSLAPGQGNEQFF. The CDR3 region has the DNA TGTGCCAGCAGTTTAGCCCCCGGACAGGGCAATGAGCAGTTCTTC. The rearrangement joins TRBV28 to TRBJ2-1, with 8 bases lining up with TRBD1. CDR3 length: 15 residues. V shed 2 bases, J shed 6 bases, and the junction held 6 bases outside the gene matches. Germline V gene sequence: CDR1 MDHEN, CDR2 SYDVKM. Variable domain in full (rest from reference TRBV28 and TRBJ2-1): DVKVTQSSRYLVKRTGEKVFLECVQDMDHENMFWYRQDPGLGLRLIYFSYDVKMKEKGDIPEGYSVSREKKERFSLILESASTNQTSMYLCASSLAPGQGNEQFFGPGTRLTVL.

The chain has TRBV7-2 and TRBJ2-5; no definite D call. This CDR3 comprises 13 residues. Germline V CDR1 and CDR2: SGHTA, FQGNSA. Trimming shortened V by 0 bases and J by 2 bases, and 4 bases separated the two germline ends. CDR3 DNA sequence: TGTGCCAGCAGCTTAGCGGAGCAAGAGACCCAGTACTTC. Translating gives CASSLAEQETQYF.